The rows below give T cell receptor beta chains drawn from one sample of a study of Graves' ophthalmopathy and Graves' hyperthyroidism. A single record per CDR3 protein comes from TCRdb applying MiXCR to the multiplex PCR reads. The sample contains about 660,000 distinct CDR3 sequences, about 38% of which appear only once. The sequenced sample was peripheral blood. These receptors came from an adult man with Graves' ophthalmopathy. Each CDR3 is given with its conserved first and last residue. D genes are given only for firm matches. Size is omitted from some rows. Given values are once, few, many or a class for expanded clones.

V	J	D	size	CDR3	DNA
TRBV20-1	TRBJ2-7	-	-	CSARDERGGYEQYF	TGCAGTGCTAGAGATGAGAGGGGAGGCTACGAGCAGTACTTC
TRBV7-7	TRBJ2-5	-	many	CASSRFQNQETQYF	TGTGCTAGCAGCCGATTCCAGAACCAAGAGACCCAGTACTTC
TRBV10-2	TRBJ2-2	-	-	CASSPWDGSNTGELFF	TGTGCCAGCAGTCCCTGGGACGGATCGAACACCGGGGAGCTGTTTTTT
TRBV12-3/TRBV12-4	TRBJ2-7	-	-	CASRHEYATYEQYF	TGTGCCAGCCGACACGAATATGCAACCTACGAGCAGTACTTC
TRBV12-3/TRBV12-4	TRBJ1-2	-	many	CASSLSSRSHYGYTF	TGTGCCAGCAGTTTAAGTAGCCGCTCACACTATGGCTACACCTTC
TRBV25-1	TRBJ2-7	TRBD2	-	CASSQEPSGYEQHF	TGTGCCAGCAGCCAAGAACCTAGCGGCTACGAGCAGCACTTC
TRBV20-1	TRBJ2-7	TRBD2	many	CSARAGTSGYEQYF	TGCAGTGCTAGAGCTGGGACTAGCGGCTACGAGCAGTACTTC
TRBV7-2	TRBJ2-5	TRBD2	-	CASSLEAGGLGETQYF	TGTGCCAGCAGCTTAGAAGCGGGGGGACTCGGGGAGACCCAGTACTTC
TRBV6-1	TRBJ2-7	TRBD1	-	CASSERQGVEGYEQYF	TGTGCCAGCAGTGAACGACAGGGGGTGGAAGGCTACGAGCAGTACTTC
TRBV10-3	TRBJ1-2	TRBD1	-	CASLPGQGSLTYGYTF	TGTGCCAGCCTCCCGGGACAGGGAAGTCTGACCTATGGCTACACCTTC
TRBV7-9	TRBJ1-1	-	many	CASSLGPTLATEAFF	TGTGCCAGCAGCTTAGGTCCGACACTGGCAACTGAAGCTTTCTTT